This T cell receptor (beta chain) was identified during a study of blood T cell repertoires in COVID-19. For the study at large: In each case, the material was cDNA or gDNA derived from T cells, B-cell-depleted T cells, or PBMCs.

This clone was counted between two and nine times. This CDR3 contains 13 residues. The germline V and J ends were trimmed by 7 bases and 3 bases, with 12 bases remaining between them. Germline loops: CDR1 SNHLY, CDR2 FYNNEI. Assay used: immunoSEQ multiplex PCR; TCRdb lists only in-frame clones, some missing. The sample comprises fewer than 120,000 clones, approximately 67% of which are singletons, and around 7.3% rests with the top ten. The chain is built from TRBV2 and TRBJ1-1; D possibly corresponds to TRBD1 (6 bases). This TCR derives from a woman in her sixties or seventies with acute or convalescent COVID-19. The sequenced material came from peripheral blood. CDR3 bases: TGTGCCAGCAAACAACCAGGGGACACTGAAGCTTTCTTT. It yields the protein CASKQPGDTEAFF.